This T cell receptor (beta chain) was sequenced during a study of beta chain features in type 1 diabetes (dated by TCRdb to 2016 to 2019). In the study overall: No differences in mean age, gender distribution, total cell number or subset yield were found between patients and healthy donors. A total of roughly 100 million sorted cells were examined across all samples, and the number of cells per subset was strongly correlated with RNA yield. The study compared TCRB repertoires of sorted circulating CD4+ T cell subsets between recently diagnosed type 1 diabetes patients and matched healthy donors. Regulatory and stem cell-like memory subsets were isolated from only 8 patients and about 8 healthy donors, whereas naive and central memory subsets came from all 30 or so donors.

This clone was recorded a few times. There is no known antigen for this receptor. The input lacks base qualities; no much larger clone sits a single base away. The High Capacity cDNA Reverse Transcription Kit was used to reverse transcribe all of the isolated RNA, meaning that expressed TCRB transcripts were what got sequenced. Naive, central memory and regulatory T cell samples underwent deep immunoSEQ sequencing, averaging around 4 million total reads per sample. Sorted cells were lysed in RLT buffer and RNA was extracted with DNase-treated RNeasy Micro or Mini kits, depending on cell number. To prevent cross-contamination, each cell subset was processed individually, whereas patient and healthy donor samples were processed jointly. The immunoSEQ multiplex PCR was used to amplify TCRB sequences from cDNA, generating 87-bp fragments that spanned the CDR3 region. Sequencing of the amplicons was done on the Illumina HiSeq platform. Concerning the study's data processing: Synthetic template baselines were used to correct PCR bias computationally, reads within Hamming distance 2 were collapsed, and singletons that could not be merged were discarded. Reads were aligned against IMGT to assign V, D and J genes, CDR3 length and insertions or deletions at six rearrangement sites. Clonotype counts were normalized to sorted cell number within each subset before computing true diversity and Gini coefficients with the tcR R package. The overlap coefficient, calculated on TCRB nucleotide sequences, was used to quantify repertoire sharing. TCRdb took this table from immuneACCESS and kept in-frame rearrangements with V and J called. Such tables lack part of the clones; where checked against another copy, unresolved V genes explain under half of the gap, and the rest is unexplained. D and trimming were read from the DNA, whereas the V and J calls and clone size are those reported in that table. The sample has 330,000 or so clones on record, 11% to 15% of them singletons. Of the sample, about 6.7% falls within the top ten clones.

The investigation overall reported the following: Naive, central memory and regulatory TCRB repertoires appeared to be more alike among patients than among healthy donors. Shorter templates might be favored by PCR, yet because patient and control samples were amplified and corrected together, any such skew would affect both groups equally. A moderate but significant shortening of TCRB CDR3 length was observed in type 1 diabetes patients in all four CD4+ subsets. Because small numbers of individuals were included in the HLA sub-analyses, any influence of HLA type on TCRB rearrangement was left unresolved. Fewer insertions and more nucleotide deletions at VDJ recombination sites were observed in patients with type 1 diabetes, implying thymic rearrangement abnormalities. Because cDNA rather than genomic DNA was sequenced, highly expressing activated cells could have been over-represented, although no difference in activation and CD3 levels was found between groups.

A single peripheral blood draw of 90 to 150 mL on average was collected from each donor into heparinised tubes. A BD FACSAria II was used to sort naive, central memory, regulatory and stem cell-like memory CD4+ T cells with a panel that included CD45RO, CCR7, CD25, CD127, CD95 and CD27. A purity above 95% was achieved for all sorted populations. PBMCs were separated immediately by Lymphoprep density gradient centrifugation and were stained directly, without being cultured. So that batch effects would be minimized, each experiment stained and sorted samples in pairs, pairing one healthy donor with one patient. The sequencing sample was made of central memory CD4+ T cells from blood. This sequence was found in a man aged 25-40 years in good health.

The DNA is as follows: TGTGCCACGAGGGTGATCAGGACAGATACGCAGTATTTT. Protein translation: CATRVIRTDTQYF. This receptor chain uses TRBV27 and TRBJ2-3; TRBD2 is possibly the D segment (5 matching bases). From a lookup of the germline V gene (reference sequence), CDR1 and CDR2 are MNHEY and SMNVEV. The CDR3 contains 13 residues, cysteine and phenylalanine counted. Left in the record is the CDR3 DNA by itself, 39 bases read in frame from the first base. V drops 10 bases and J drops 3 bases, leaving 14 bases in between.